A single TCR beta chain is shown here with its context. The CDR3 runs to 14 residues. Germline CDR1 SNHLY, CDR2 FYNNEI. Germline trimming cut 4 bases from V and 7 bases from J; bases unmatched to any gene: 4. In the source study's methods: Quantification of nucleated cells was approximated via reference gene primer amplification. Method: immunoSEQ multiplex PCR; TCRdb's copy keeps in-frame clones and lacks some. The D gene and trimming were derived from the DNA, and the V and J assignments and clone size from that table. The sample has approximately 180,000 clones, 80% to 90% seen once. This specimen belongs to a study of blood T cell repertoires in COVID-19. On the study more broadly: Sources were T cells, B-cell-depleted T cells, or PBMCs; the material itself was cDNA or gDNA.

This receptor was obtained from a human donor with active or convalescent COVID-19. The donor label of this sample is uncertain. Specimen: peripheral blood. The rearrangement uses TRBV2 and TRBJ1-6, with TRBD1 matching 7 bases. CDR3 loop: CASSGTGDNSPLHF. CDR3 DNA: TGTGCCAGCAGTGGAACAGGGGACAATTCACCCCTCCACTTT. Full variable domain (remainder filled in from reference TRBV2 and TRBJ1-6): EPEVTQTPSHQVTQMGQEVILRCVPISNHLYFYWYRQILGQKVEFLVSFYNNEISEKSEIFDDQFSVERPDGSNFTLKIRSTKLEDSAMYFCASSGTGDNSPLHFGNGTRLTVT.